These T cell receptor beta chains were read from a single sample in a study of cytomegalovirus exposure and HLA in healthy donors. TCRdb's copy holds only in-frame clones and misses some; the assay was immunoSEQ multiplex PCR. The data show some 150,000 clones, with approximately 88% seen just once and 0.65% to 0.9% held by the top ten. The sample consisted of PBMCs. These receptors were taken from a woman younger than 45 in good health and CMV-seronegative. The CDR3 runs from the conserved cysteine through the conserved F or W.

J,V,CDR3
TRBJ2-7,TRBV15,CATSSMWTGVGSYEQYF
TRBJ1-2,TRBV5-1,CASSARGSNYGYTF
.,TRBV20-1,CSAPNAYEQYF
TRBJ2-3,TRBV5-1,CASSLGQGSDTQYF
TRBJ2-7,TRBV7-8,CASSDAGGLPYEQYF
TRBJ2-7,TRBV9,CASSVADTGEQYF
TRBJ1-2,TRBV11-2,CASSLGSVDGYTF
TRBJ2-1,TRBV5-1,CASSSWGSGRTSYNEQFF
TRBJ2-1,TRBV9,CASSETSGDYNEQFF
TRBJ2-5,TRBV6-5,CASSYDGRETQYF
TRBJ2-1,TRBV12-5,CASGQQGTYNEQFF
TRBJ2-7,TRBV11-2,CASSPTAPTYEQYF
TRBJ2-2,TRBV28,CASSGSGSRNTGELFF
TRBJ2-2,TRBV6-5,CASSPTSGGPGELFF
TRBJ1-1,TRBV4-1,CASSQPGTGTEAFF
TRBJ2-3,TRBV5-1,CASSLGLAGDTDTQYF
TRBJ1-1,TRBV4-1,CASSQDRQGANTEAFF
TRBJ2-1,TRBV7-9,CASSPRTPNEQFF
TRBJ1-2,TRBV15,CATSREYRGHGYTF
TRBJ2-6,TRBV5-4,CASQSRAWRSGANVLTF
TRBJ2-3,TRBV7-9,CASSHGGAGGDTQYF
TRBJ1-2,TRBV19,CASSIGGGYGYTF
TRBJ2-1,TRBV9,CASSATGTSGSDEQFF
TRBJ2-1,TRBV23-1,CASRQGESNEQFF
TRBJ1-5,TRBV19,CASNSRTVSNQPQHF
TRBJ1-3,TRBV4-3,CASSQRLRQAGNTIYF
TRBJ1-1,TRBV18,CASSRDRGHAFF
TRBJ2-1,TRBV9,CASSPKGLAGEGTLYNEQFF
TRBJ2-3,TRBV5-4,CASSGGGWSTDTQYF
TRBJ1-2,TRBV7-9,CASGLLVRTENYGYTF
TRBJ2-3,TRBV5-1,CASSLALGSDTQYF
.,TRBV5-6,CASGQDRRSNYEQYF
TRBJ2-7,TRBV6-5,CASTSRQGYEQYF
TRBJ1-1,TRBV5-1,CASSLARGTGGVGTEAFF
TRBJ1-1,TRBV5-6,CASSLGWRAALAFF
.,TRBV7-2,CASSRTGTYEQYF
TRBJ1-1,TRBV6-5,CASSSSGTGYTEAFF
TRBJ2-1,TRBV10-3,CAISEGASGNNEQFF
TRBJ1-2,TRBV7-9,CASSFESYGYTF
TRBJ1-1,TRBV6-1,CASSPLLRAEAFF
TRBJ2-4,TRBV27,CASSLSTRGNIQYF
TRBJ1-5,TRBV15,CATSRGGDRGRANQPQHF
TRBJ1-3,TRBV19,CASSIGQGTSGNTIYF